Here is one TCR beta chain with its context. The sample originates from a study of blood T cell repertoires in COVID-19. Background on the study: T cells, B-cell-depleted T cells, or PBMCs supplied cDNA or gDNA.

Assay used: immunoSEQ multiplex PCR; TCRdb lists only in-frame clones, some missing. The table records some 250,000 clones, 87% of them present only once. The germline gives CDR1 SGHRS, CDR2 YFSETQ. The V gene lost 0 bases and the J gene lost 5 bases, with 8 bases spanning the gap. The CDR3 sequence is 13 residues long. The TCR comes from a man between 60 and 70 years old who had recovered from COVID-19. Specimen: peripheral blood. V usage is TRBV5-1 and J usage is TRBJ1-1; D is uncertain. CDR3 DNA: TGCGCCAGCAGCTTGGTCCCCGGGACTGAAGCTTTCTTT. This sequence encodes CASSLVPGTEAFF.